This T cell receptor beta chain emerged from a study of cytomegalovirus exposure and HLA in healthy donors. In the PCR, 60 Vbeta and 13 Jbeta primers were used. The repertoire was sequenced with immunoSEQ multiplex PCR; TCRdb's copy has only in-frame clones and lacks some. There are roughly 180,000 clones in the sample; around 80% occur only once, and more than 3.5% lies in the top ten. Germline values: CDR1 PRHDT, CDR2 FYEKMQ (reference sequence). Losses at the gene ends were 2 bases for V and 7 bases for J; bases not matched to a gene: 6. This CDR3 is built from 15 residues. This clone was observed a few times.

The sequenced material came from PBMCs. The V gene is TRBV13, the J gene TRBJ2-2; TRBD2 agrees at 8 bases. This clonotype was sampled from a woman aged 55-70 years in good health and CMV-seropositive. The CDR3 spells CASSLNRGGFGELFF. In DNA, the CDR3 is TGTGCCAGCAGCTTAAACCGGGGGGGCTTCGGGGAGCTGTTTTTT.